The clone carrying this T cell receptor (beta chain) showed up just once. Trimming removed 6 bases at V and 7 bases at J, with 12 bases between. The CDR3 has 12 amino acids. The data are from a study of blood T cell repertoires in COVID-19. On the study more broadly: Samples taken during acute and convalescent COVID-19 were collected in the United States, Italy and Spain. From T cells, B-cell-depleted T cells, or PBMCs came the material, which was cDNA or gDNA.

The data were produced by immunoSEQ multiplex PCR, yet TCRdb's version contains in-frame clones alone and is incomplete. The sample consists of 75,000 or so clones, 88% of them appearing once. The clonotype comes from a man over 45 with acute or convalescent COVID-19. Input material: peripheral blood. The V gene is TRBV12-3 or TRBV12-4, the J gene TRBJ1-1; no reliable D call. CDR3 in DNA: TGTGCCAGCAGCCTGGACTCTGGTGAAGCTTTCTTT. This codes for CASSLDSGEAFF.